The 5 T cell receptor beta chains reported below all come from one sample, sequenced in a study of T cell responses to AZD1222 COVID-19 vaccine. TCRdb keeps only in-frame clones here, not all; method: immunoSEQ multiplex PCR. Of 130,000 to 150,000 clones listed, roughly nine tenths are singletons. Source: peripheral blood, taken on day 0 of AZD1222 vaccination. These receptors were obtained from an adult in good health.

The V call is TRBV6-5, the J call TRBJ1-6; the D is unclear. The CDR3 is 14 residues long. The germline V gene has CDR1 MNHEY and CDR2 SVGAGI. The V and J ends lost 4 bases and 6 bases respectively, with 10 bases between them. This chain's CDR3 is CASSSTLGNSPLHF. CDR3 coding DNA: TGTGCCAGCAGTTCAACTCTGGGTAATTCACCCCTCCACTTT.

The V gene is TRBV20-1, the J gene TRBJ2-5; D is unclear. In germline, CDR1 is DFQATT, CDR2 SNEGSKA (reference sequence). This CDR3 is built from 12 residues. Trimming removed 3 bases at V and 5 bases at J, with 10 bases between. DNA for the CDR3: TGCAGTGCTAGTATGGGTAGGGAGACCCAGTACTTC. As protein: CSASMGRETQYF.

The rearrangement joins TRBV11-3 to TRBJ2-1; no firm D call. Looked up from germline, CDR1 is SGHNT and CDR2 is YENEEA. This CDR3 region has 13 residues. The germline V and J ends were trimmed by 1 base and 6 bases, with 7 bases remaining between them. CDR3 protein: CASSLGAANEQFF. The CDR3 DNA sequence: TGTGCCAGCAGCTTAGGTGCCGCCAATGAGCAGTTCTTC.

J is TRBJ2-3 and V is TRBV7-9, with D perhaps matching TRBD2 (6 bases). The germline V gene has CDR1 SEHNR and CDR2 FQNEAQ (reference sequence). This CDR3 contains 14 residues. V was clipped by 3 bases and J by 2 bases, with 9 bases between them. In DNA, the CDR3 is TGTGCCAGCAGCTTTAGCGGACTCACAGATACGCAGTATTTT. It codes for CASSFSGLTDTQYF.

In this sample, this clone turned up once. V is TRBV2 and J is TRBJ2-1; D is perhaps TRBD1 or TRBD2 (6 bases each). The CDR3 loop spans 15 amino acids. Deletions cut 6 bases from V and 7 bases from J, with 19 bases between. Germline V CDR1 and CDR2: SNHLY, FYNNEI. Here the CDR3 DNA reads TGTGCCAGCAGAGCTATGGGGGGCGTAGGGAATGAGCAGTTCTTC. This codes for CASRAMGGVGNEQFF. The full variable domain, with the rest looked up from reference TRBV2 and TRBJ2-1, is EPEVTQTPSHQVTQMGQEVILRCVPISNHLYFYWYRQILGQKVEFLVSFYNNEISEKSEIFDDQFSVERPDGSNFTLKIRSTKLEDSAMYFCASRAMGGVGNEQFFGPGTRLTVL.